This T cell receptor beta chain was documented in a study of T cell changes during pregnancy in multiple sclerosis. The CDR3 is made up of 16 amino acids. Germline values: CDR1 KGHSH, CDR2 LQKENI. With V trimmed by 3 bases and J by 5 bases, 11 bases remained unmatched. Assay: immunoSEQ multiplex PCR; the TCRdb copy retains only in-frame clones and omits some. The sample records more than 30,000 clones, approximately 90% being singletons. The chain is built from TRBV18 and TRBJ1-1; 8 bases are a match to TRBD1. The TCR was taken from a female donor with multiple sclerosis, enrolled in a pregnancy study. The source material was CD4+ T cells from peripheral blood mononuclear cells, sampled before pregnancy. The CDR3 nucleotides are TGTGCCAGCTCACCCATGGCAGGGGGCGCGGTGACTGAAGCTTTCTTT. Amino acids: CASSPMAGGAVTEAFF.